This paragraph reports one T cell receptor (beta chain). The antigen is unknown. V lost 4 bases to trimming and J lost 4 bases; unmatched junction nucleotides: 6. CDR3 size: 15 residues. Germline V gene lookup returns CDR1 SEHNR and CDR2 FQNEAQ (reference sequence). This sample stems from a study of shared clonotypes between healthy human individuals. Broader study findings: Larger estimated richness was generally recorded for naive subsets relative to memory subsets.

This was a deep-level run. Clones were sequenced by immunoSEQ multiplex PCR, and TCRdb holds only the in-frame ones, with some missing. The sample yields more than 2,000,000 clones, more than 80% seen once. The chain couples TRBV7-9 to TRBJ2-2, with TRBD1 matching 7 bases. The clonotype was recovered from a man aged 18 to 29 in good health. The material sequenced was naive CD4+ T cells sorted from blood. Indicated subset: CD45RA+ positively selected. CDR3 DNA: TGTGCCAGCAGCTCCACAGGGGCCGCCACCGGGGAGCTGTTTTTT. This sequence encodes CASSSTGAATGELFF.